Presented here are 13 T cell receptor beta chains from one specimen sequenced in a study of response to subunit inactivated influenza vaccine. TCRdb re-analysed the RT-PCR reads in MiXCR, keeping a single row per CDR3 protein. The sample includes more than 500,000 distinct CDR3 sequences, about 10% of them seen just once. Another study also made use of these data, one on T cells expressing NK-cell markers. Turning to that study: What made the TCR beta cDNA was 5'RACE template switching with UMIs.

The sample in question was PBMCs from blood, obtained on the day of vaccination. The receptor source for this set is a man over 45 who received an inactivated influenza vaccine.

This sequence joins TRBV6-1 and TRBJ2-7, with D maybe TRBD2 (5 bases). From germline, CDR1 is MNHNS and CDR2 SASEGT. Trimming removed 6 bases at V and 5 bases at J, with 17 bases between. CDR3 length equals 14 residues. The CDR3 sequence: CASSPGLMDDEQYF. The DNA of the CDR3 is TGTGCCAGCAGCCCAGGACTCATGGACGACGAGCAGTACTTC.

This clonotype was counted a few times. This chain links TRBV28 with TRBJ2-1; D possibly corresponds to TRBD2 (7 bases). Trimming removed 3 bases from V and 7 bases from J, with 22 bases in between. Germline V gene lookup returns CDR1 MDHEN and CDR2 SYDVKM. The CDR3 contains 17 residues. The CDR3 region has the DNA TGTGCCAGCAGTTTCGAGGTTTGGGGGGGGGCCGTTAATGAGCAGTTCTTC. Protein: CASSFEVWGGAVNEQFF.

This chain joins TRBV20-1 and TRBJ2-6; D remains ambiguous. Germline CDR1 reads DFQATT; CDR2 reads SNEGSKA (reference sequence). Trimming pared 6 bases from V and 1 base from J, leaving 10 bases between. The CDR3 length is 14 residues. This CDR3 is CSATSPSGANVLTF. The CDR3 DNA reads as TGCAGTGCAACAAGCCCTTCTGGGGCCAACGTCCTGACTTTC.

This clonotype was recorded many times. This sequence joins TRBV12-3 or TRBV12-4 and TRBJ2-1; no reliable D call. Trimming shortened V by 7 bases and J by 6 bases, and 13 bases separated the two germline ends. This CDR3 comprises 13 residues. In nucleotides, the CDR3 is TGTGCCAGCATGCAATCGGTTAGCAATGAGCAGTTCTTC. It is translated as CASMQSVSNEQFF.

Only a few counts were recorded for this clonotype. The J gene is TRBJ2-1, the V gene TRBV12-3 or TRBV12-4; 9 positions agree with TRBD1. The CDR3 covers 16 residues. Unmatched junction bases numbered 8, after V lost 4 bases and J lost 4 bases. In DNA form, the CDR3 reads TGTGCCAGCAGTTCTAGACAGGGGGAGACATACAATGAGCAGTTCTTC. This sequence encodes CASSSRQGETYNEQFF.

This rearrangement joins TRBV5-2 to TRBJ2-7; TRBD1, as called in the table, went unchecked against the DNA. TRBV5-2 is reported as a pseudogene. The CDR3 is 13 amino acids. The CDR3 sequence: CAMGPGLDCQQYF. DNA of the CDR3: TGTGCCATGGGCCCCGGGCTCGACTGCCAGCAGTACTTC.

The CDR3 spells CASTAGSFGELFF. Here the CDR3 DNA reads TGTGCCAGCACCGCCGGTAGTTTCGGGGAGCTGTTTTTT. The V and J genes are TRBV7-2 and TRBJ2-2; D is uncertain. The germline gives CDR1 SGHTA, CDR2 FQGNSA. V was pared by 7 bases and J by 7 bases, with 13 bases between. The CDR3 is 13 amino acids.

This clonotype was counted only a few times. This chain links TRBV5-1 with TRBJ1-2, with D uncertain. The CDR3 is made up of 14 amino acids. The V end was cut by 0 bases, the J end by 4 bases, with 10 bases between. Germline CDR1 and CDR2: SGHRS and YFSETQ. CDR3 DNA sequence: TGCGCCAGCAGCTTGGCCGGCTTCACCTATGGCTACACCTTC. It encodes CASSLAGFTYGYTF. Complete variable domain (other parts from reference TRBV5-1 and TRBJ1-2): KAGVTQTPRYLIKTRGQQVTLSCSPISGHRSVSWYQQTPGQGLQFLFEYFSETQRNKGNFPGRFSGRQFSNSRSEMNVSTLELGDSALYLCASSLAGFTYGYTFGSGTRLTVV.

This clonotype has just a few counts. The V gene is TRBV19, the J gene TRBJ2-3, with D possibly being TRBD2 (5 bases). The CDR3 runs to 14 residues. Trimming took 6 bases from V and 2 from J, leaving 12 bases between them. CDR1 LNHDA and CDR2 SQIVND come from the germline V gene (reference sequence). In nucleotides, the CDR3 is TGTGCCAGTAGCCGTAGCGTATCCACAGATACGCAGTATTTT. It translates to CASSRSVSTDTQYF.

This clonotype was counted a single time. This sequence joins TRBV30 and TRBJ2-1; D might be TRBD2 (5 bases). CDR3 length equals 12 residues. V gave up 3 bases and J gave up 12 bases, with 15 bases separating them. Germline values: CDR1 GTSNPN, CDR2 SVGIG (reference sequence). The DNA for the CDR3 is TGTGCCTGGAGAGAAAGCGGAATGGGGCAGTTCTTC. This codes for CAWRESGMGQFF.

This clonotype was counted only a few times. V and J are TRBV12-3 or TRBV12-4 and TRBJ2-1; 10 bases align to TRBD2. The CDR3 spans 16 residues. J was trimmed by 7 bases and V by 1 base; bases with no gene match: 7. The CDR3 sequence: CASSLGSGLALNEQFF. As DNA, the CDR3 is TGTGCCAGCAGTTTAGGTTCGGGACTAGCGTTGAATGAGCAGTTCTTC.

This sequence joins TRBV7-8 and TRBJ2-5; 8 positions match TRBD2. The CDR3 extends over 15 amino acids. V lost 7 bases to trimming and J lost 1 base; unmatched junction nucleotides: 8. CDR1 is SGHVS, CDR2 FQNEAQ, per germline. The CDR3 DNA reads as TGTGCCAGCACCCCCGCGACTAGCGTCCAAGAGACCCAGTACTTC. It is translated as CASTPATSVQETQYF. Full variable domain (remainder filled in from reference TRBV7-8 and TRBJ2-5): GAGVSQSPRYKVAKRGQDVALRCDPISGHVSLFWYQQALGQGPEFLTYFQNEAQLDKSGLPSDRFFAERPEGSVSTLKIQRTQQEDSAVYLCASTPATSVQETQYFGPGTRLLVL.

The V and J genes are TRBV20-1 and TRBJ2-1, with 8 bases fitting TRBD2. The germline gives CDR1 DFQATT, CDR2 SNEGSKA (reference sequence). The V and J ends lost 1 base and 6 bases, in that order; junction bases with no gene match: 8. This CDR3 is 15 amino acids long. The chain's CDR3 is CSARAPLAGTNEQFF. The CDR3 nucleotides read TGCAGTGCTAGAGCCCCTCTAGCGGGTACCAATGAGCAGTTCTTC.